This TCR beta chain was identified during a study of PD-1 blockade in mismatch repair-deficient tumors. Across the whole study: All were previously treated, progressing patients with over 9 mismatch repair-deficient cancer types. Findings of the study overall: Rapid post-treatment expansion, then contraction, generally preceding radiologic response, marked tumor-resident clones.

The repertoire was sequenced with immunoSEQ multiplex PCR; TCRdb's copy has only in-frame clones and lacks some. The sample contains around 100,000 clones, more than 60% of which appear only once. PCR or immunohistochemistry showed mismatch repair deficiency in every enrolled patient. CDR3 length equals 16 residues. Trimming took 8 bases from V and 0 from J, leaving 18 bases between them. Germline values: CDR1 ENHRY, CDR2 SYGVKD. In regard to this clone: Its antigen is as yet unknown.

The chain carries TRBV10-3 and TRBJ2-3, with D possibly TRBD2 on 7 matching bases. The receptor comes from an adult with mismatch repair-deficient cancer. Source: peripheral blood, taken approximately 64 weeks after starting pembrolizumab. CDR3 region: CAISLGGGPSTDTQYF. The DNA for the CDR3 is TGTGCCATCTCCTTAGGGGGGGGTCCTAGCACAGATACGCAGTATTTT.